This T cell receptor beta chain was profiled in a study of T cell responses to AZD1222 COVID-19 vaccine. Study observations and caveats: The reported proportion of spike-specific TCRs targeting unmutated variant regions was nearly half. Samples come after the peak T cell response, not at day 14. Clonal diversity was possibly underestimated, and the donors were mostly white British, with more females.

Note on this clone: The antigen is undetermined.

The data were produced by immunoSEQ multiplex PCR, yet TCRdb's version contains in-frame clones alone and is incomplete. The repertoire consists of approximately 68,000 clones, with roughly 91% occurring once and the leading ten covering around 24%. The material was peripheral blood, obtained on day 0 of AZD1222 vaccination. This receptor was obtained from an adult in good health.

CDR3 bases: TGTGCCAGCAGCTTAGGGGGGGTCCGCACAGATACGCAGTATTTT. It encodes CASSLGGVRTDTQYF. The chain uses TRBV11-3 and TRBJ2-3; perhaps TRBD2 as D (6 bases). The CDR3 contains 15 residues. Germline CDR1 and CDR2: SGHNT and YENEEA. With 1 base removed from V and 1 base from J, the gap between germline ends came to 9 bases.